There are many counts of the clone carrying this T cell receptor beta chain. Its target is not known. TCRdb redid the calling of the 5' RACE reads with MiXCR, one entry per CDR3 protein. This sample has hundreds of thousands of distinct CDR3 sequences, with 9% to 15% found just once. This entry belongs to a study of T cells after yellow fever vaccination. Points from the study as a whole: Sorted repertoires could include abundant contaminating clonotypes from bulk cells.

J gave up 2 bases and V 5 bases, and 6 bases lay outside the gene matches. The CDR3 consists of 16 residues. Sequencing used PBMCs, obtained on the day of the yellow fever booster vaccination. The receptor's source is a man aged 30 to 39 who received the YFV17D yellow fever vaccine. The chain recombines TRBV12-3 or TRBV12-4 with TRBJ2-1; 10 bases match TRBD1. The CDR3 reads CASSPYGQGAYNEQFF. The CDR3 DNA follows: TGTGCCAGCAGTCCCTACGGACAGGGGGCCTACAATGAGCAGTTCTTC.